These 21 T cell receptor beta chains originate from one sample sequenced in a study of control samples from healthy donors and cancer patients. This table comes from immunoSEQ multiplex PCR, and its TCRdb copy is limited to in-frame clones, with some not included. The data hold some 100,000 clones, with around 89% observed a single time. Sequenced sample: blood. Receptor source: a woman aged 45-65 years in good health.

V is TRBV11-2 and J is TRBJ1-6, with D possibly being TRBD1 (5 bases). Germline CDR1 reads SGHAT; CDR2 reads FQNNGV. The CDR3 is 15 amino acids. Deletions cut 3 bases from V and 11 bases from J, with 17 bases between. CDR3 loop: CASSFGDGVGAPLHF. The CDR3 DNA reads TGTGCCAGCAGCTTCGGGGACGGGGTTGGGGCACCCCTCCACTTT.

J is TRBJ2-5 and V is TRBV6-5, with D tentatively TRBD1 (6 bases). CDR3 size: 13 residues. CDR1 is MNHEY and CDR2 is SVGAGI in the germline V gene. V lost 3 bases and J lost 4, with 9 bases in between. The chain's CDR3 is CASSYPGAETQYF. In nucleotides, the CDR3 is TGTGCCAGCAGTTATCCAGGGGCAGAGACCCAGTACTTC.

The V call is TRBV7-9, the J call TRBJ1-4; no clear D. Trimming shortened V by 5 bases and J by 7 bases, and 23 bases separated the two germline ends. Germline-derived CDR1 and CDR2 are SEHNR and FQNEAQ (reference sequence). This CDR3 is 17 amino acids long. CDR3 sequence: CASSPGFLEWAVEKLFF. The CDR3 nucleotides are TGTGCCAGCAGCCCCGGTTTCCTGGAGTGGGCGGTTGAAAAACTGTTTTTT.

This chain links TRBV5-6 with TRBJ2-3; 12 bases line up with TRBD2. Germline V gives CDR1 SGHDT, CDR2 YYEEEE. The CDR3 loop spans 17 amino acids. V dropped 0 bases and J dropped 8; count of bases not matched to a gene: 10. The CDR3 DNA is TGTGCCAGCAGCTTGGACCTACTAGCGGGAGGACAGGGTACGCAGTATTTT. Translated: CASSLDLLAGGQGTQYF.

For this clone: The same CDR3 also results from other DNA sequences found in this sample. The CDR3: CASSPTASHPAYEQYF. CDR3 DNA: TGTGCCAGCAGCCCAACAGCGAGTCACCCAGCCTACGAGCAGTACTTC. This chain uses TRBV3-1 (or the pseudogene TRBV3-2) with TRBJ2-7; D remains unclear. This CDR3 has 16 amino acids. Germline CDR1 LGHDT, CDR2 YNNKEL (reference sequence). Trimming removed 4 bases from V and 2 bases from J, with 18 bases in between.

This chain connects TRBV19 to TRBJ1-4, with 10 bases lining up with TRBD1. Germline values: CDR1 LNHDA, CDR2 SQIVND (reference sequence). The V gene end was trimmed by 9 bases and the J gene end by 7 bases; junction bases not matched to a gene: 5. CDR3 length: 13 amino acids. The CDR3 coding sequence is TGTGCCAGCAAGGGACAGGGGTTTGAAAAACTGTTTTTT. Its translation is CASKGQGFEKLFF.

The chain has TRBV29-1 and TRBJ2-7; 9 bases agree with TRBD1. The CDR3 is 13 residues long. The germline CDR1 and CDR2 sequences are SQVTM and ANQGSEA. J lost 7 bases, V lost 6 bases, and 10 bases had no gene match. CDR3 amino acids: CSVLAPTGGEQYV. The CDR3 DNA is TGCAGCGTCCTTGCACCGACAGGGGGAGAGCAGTACGTC.

This chain links TRBV27 with TRBJ2-2; tentative D call: TRBD1 (6 bases). The length of the CDR3 is 15 residues. The germline V and J ends were trimmed by 8 bases and 1 base, with 14 bases remaining between them. Germline V lookup: CDR1 MNHEY, CDR2 SMNVEV (reference sequence). CDR3: CASLAGTLNTGELFF. As DNA, the CDR3 is TGTGCCAGCTTGGCCGGGACACTGAACACCGGGGAGCTGTTTTTT.

V is TRBV27 and J is TRBJ1-1, with D tentatively TRBD1 (5 bases). The CDR3 loop spans 14 amino acids. The V and J ends lost 3 bases and 7 bases respectively, with 15 bases between them. Germline V CDR1 and CDR2: MNHEY, SMNVEV (reference sequence). CDR3 amino acids: CASSFRGMGGEAFF. The CDR3 nucleotides read TGTGCCAGCAGTTTTCGGGGGATGGGGGGTGAAGCTTTCTTT.

This rearrangement joins TRBV5-1 to TRBJ1-1; 8 bases align to TRBD1. With 5 bases clipped from V and 1 base from J, the junction kept 7 bases outside the gene matches. The germline CDR1 and CDR2 sequences are SGHRS and YFSETQ. The CDR3 sequence is 15 residues long. The CDR3 protein is CASRVGGTGNTEAFF. In DNA form, the CDR3 reads TGCGCCAGCAGAGTCGGAGGGACAGGGAACACTGAAGCTTTCTTT.

The chain combines TRBV6-1 with TRBJ2-4; D gene unclear. Germline V gene data show CDR1 as MNHNS and CDR2 as SASEGT. Trimming took off 0 bases at V and 1 base at J, with 13 bases between the two ends. This CDR3 has 17 amino acids. CDR3 coding DNA: TGTGCCAGCAGTGAAGCAGGTCCCCTCATTGCCAAAAACATTCAGTACTTC. This gives the protein CASSEAGPLIAKNIQYF.

The V gene is TRBV30, the J gene TRBJ2-7, with no clear D. Germline values: CDR1 GTSNPN, CDR2 SVGIG (reference sequence). The CDR3 has 16 residues. Trimming took off 2 bases at V and 0 bases at J, with 17 bases between the two ends. CDR3 protein: CAWSTNPGPGSYEQYV. The CDR3 DNA is TGTGCCTGGAGTACGAATCCGGGCCCCGGCTCCTACGAGCAGTACGTC.

This chain links TRBV10-3 with TRBJ2-5, with TRBD1 as a possible D gene (7 bases). Trimming took off 11 bases at V and 1 base at J, with 26 bases between the two ends. This CDR3 contains 17 residues. Germline CDR1 and CDR2: ENHRY and SYGVKD. CDR3 protein: CASGQVPVGGFQETQYF. The CDR3 DNA follows: TGTGCCTCCGGACAGGTGCCTGTGGGGGGATTCCAAGAGACCCAGTACTTC.

The rearrangement joins TRBV5-1 to TRBJ2-7, with a weak D call TRBD1 (5 bases). The V end lost 0 bases, the J end lost 6 bases, and 10 bases lay between the germline ends. This CDR3 is 13 amino acids long. Per the germline V gene, CDR1 is SGHRS and CDR2 is YFSETQ. The CDR3 loop reads CASSLVRQGEQYF. The CDR3 DNA reads TGCGCCAGCAGCTTGGTTCGTCAGGGCGAGCAGTACTTC.

This clone was seen a handful of times. This CDR3 reads CASSPTGDTQYF. The DNA of the CDR3 is TGTGCCAGCTCCCCTACGGGGGATACGCAGTATTTT. The rearrangement joins TRBV6-5 to TRBJ2-3; D is possibly TRBD2 (5 bases). V shed 8 bases and J shed 6 bases, with 12 bases lying between them. Germline V CDR1 and CDR2: MNHEY, SVGAGI. This CDR3 is 12 amino acids long.

The chain links TRBV6-5 to TRBJ1-6; D is ambiguous. V was trimmed by 0 bases and J by 4 bases, leaving 4 bases between them. This CDR3 region has 14 residues. In germline, CDR1 is MNHEY, CDR2 SVGAGI. CDR3 in amino acids: CASSYSQYNSPLHF. The CDR3 nucleotides read TGTGCCAGCAGTTACTCGCAGTATAATTCACCCCTCCACTTT.

This chain links TRBV9 with TRBJ1-1; D unresolved. The V end lost 0 bases, the J end lost 1 base, and 10 bases lay between the germline ends. This CDR3 has 15 amino acids. The germline V gene has CDR1 SGDLS and CDR2 YYNGEE. CDR3 sequence (DNA): TGTGCCAGCAGCGTAGGGGCGACCACGAACACTGAAGCTTTCTTT. Its translation is CASSVGATTNTEAFF.

V is TRBV6-5 and J is TRBJ2-2; TRBD2 might be the D (7 bases). CDR1 is MNHEY, CDR2 SVGAGI, per germline. The CDR3 loop spans 15 amino acids. V was shortened by 2 bases and J by 5 bases, with 12 bases between the two germline ends. The CDR3 loop is CASSYVGGATGELFF. The CDR3 nucleotides read TGTGCCAGCAGTTACGTGGGGGGGGCTACCGGGGAGCTGTTTTTT.

This clone was observed once. The chain employs TRBV7-6 and TRBJ2-3; D perhaps matches TRBD2 (6 bases). This CDR3 is built from 17 residues. The germline V gene encodes CDR1 SGHVS and CDR2 FNYEAQ. V was cut by 1 base and J by 0 bases, with 14 bases left in between. In DNA form, the CDR3 reads TGTGCCAGCAGCTTAGGTTCTTCACGGGAGAGCACAGATACGCAGTATTTT. It yields the protein CASSLGSSRESTDTQYF.

This chain links TRBV30 with TRBJ2-1, with TRBD2 matching 8 bases. Germline CDR1 is GTSNPN and CDR2 is SVGIG (reference sequence). V lost 8 bases, J lost 4 bases, and 7 bases stayed unmatched. The CDR3 extends over 13 amino acids. CDR3 sequence (DNA): TGTGCCCAACATACGGGGGGGTACAATGAGCAGTTCTTC. Its protein product is CAQHTGGYNEQFF. Using reference TRBV30 and TRBJ2-1 for the parts outside the CDR3, the full variable domain is SQTIHQWPATLVQPVGSPLSLECTVEGTSNPNLYWYRQAAGRGLQLLFYSVGIGQISSEVPQNLSASRPQDRQFILSSKKLLLSDSGFYLCAQHTGGYNEQFFGPGTRLTVL.

This clone was observed once. This rearrangement joins TRBV29-1 to TRBJ2-3, with 7 nucleotides matching TRBD2. After removal of 6 bases from V and 6 bases from J, the junction contained 3 bases not matched to a gene. Germline CDR1 reads SQVTM; CDR2 reads ANQGSEA. The CDR3 runs to 11 residues. In DNA, the CDR3 is TGCAGCGTACTAGCGCCCGATACGCAGTATTTT. It yields the protein CSVLAPDTQYF.